The T cell receptor (beta chain) described here comes from a study of cytomegalovirus exposure and HLA in healthy donors (dated by TCRdb to about 2017). For the wider study: According to a later analysis, one platform produced both the 110 or so validation repertoires and the 730 or so repertoires of the first cohort. The study aimed to test whether cataloging public T cell receptors could reveal signatures of past pathogen exposure. Along with the roughly 670-subject first cohort, a separate validation cohort of over a hundred different subjects was used. To predict cytomegalovirus infection status, the study combined high-throughput TCR immunosequencing, statistical association of individual TCRs with disease status, and machine learning.

General conclusions and limits of the study: A later analysis had no HLA typing for the validation cohort, so co-occurrence there was scored across all 130 or so repertoires. Cytomegalovirus status was reported to be diagnosed by the classifier with high specificity and sensitivity in both the original and validation cohorts. In the study, around 150 TCR beta chains were listed as associated with cytomegalovirus. It was suggested by the authors that the approach could potentially be generalized to other disease states and immunological phenotypes. A few of the identified cytomegalovirus-associated TCR beta chains were confirmed in vitro to be specific for cytomegalovirus antigens. Subsequent analysis determined that TCRs grouped into clusters in the first cohort also showed a tendency toward co-occurrence across the 120 validation repertoires, and roughly 94% of cluster scores exceeded 0. Most TCR sequences were seen in very few donors, while some public TCRs were found in many individuals.

The CDR3, from cysteine to phenylalanine, totals 16 residues. The DNA shown is the 48-base CDR3, in frame from base 1. V drops 3 bases and J drops 0 bases, leaving 12 bases in between. The germline V gene (reference sequence) provides CDR1 GTSNPN and CDR2 SVGIG. Concerning this clone: There is no known antigen for this receptor. No much larger clonotype is one base removed from it; base qualities were not supplied.

The library was made by the immunoSEQ multiplex PCR assay. The study's processing was this. A statistical classification framework was built to diagnose cytomegalovirus status from the catalog of TCR beta chain sequences. TCRdb re-hosts the immuneACCESS table, in-frame sequences only. Its copies lack some clones; in the studies checked, an unresolved V gene accounts for under half of them, and the cause for the rest is not known. Clone size and V and J calls were adopted from that table, with D and trimming inferred from the DNA. Within this sample are about 350,000 clones, with 87% of them counted one time only. The biggest ten clones account for 1.2% of the sample. The donors were included in the validation cohort of approximately 130 subjects, a group kept apart from the approximately 670-subject first cohort.

The sequencing sample was made of PBMCs. The rearranged segments are TRBV30 and TRBJ2-6; confidence is insufficient to name the D gene. This TCR came from a woman in her thirties in good health and CMV-seropositive. The nucleotide sequence reads TGTGCCTGGAGCGTCAGCGCCGGCTCTGGGGCCAACGTCCTGACTTTC. This is translated as CAWSVSAGSGANVLTF.